These 24 T cell receptor beta chains were sequenced from one sample in a study of T-cell memory formation after mild COVID-19 (dated by TCRdb to 2020 to 2022). The library was produced with 5' RACE. Sequencing was carried out with an Illumina NovaSeq 6000. TCRdb reprocessing: public reads trimmed at Q25 with fastp, clones called with MiXCR, in-frame beta chains kept. Entries are consolidated by CDR3 protein sequence, retaining the most common genes and DNA. The table for this sample lists roughly 300,000 distinct CDR3 sequences; 8% to 10% of them were counted only once. The top ten clonotypes cover approximately 23% of the sample. The sequenced material came from PBMCs or a T cell subset sorted from them (not recorded which). All receptors derive from a man younger than 30 who had mild COVID-19 (a few samples of this study predate the infection). The sample titles of this study are shuffled in the database, so cell type and time point are left out; the donor was told from shared clones.

This clonotype was seen at least ten times. The V call is TRBV19, the J call TRBJ2-3; D gene ambiguous. Germline CDR1 LNHDA, CDR2 SQIVND (reference sequence). The CDR3 is 13 amino acids. Trimming pared 2 bases from V and 3 bases from J, leaving 6 bases between. This CDR3 is CASSIKGTDTQYF. The CDR3 nucleotides are TGTGCCAGTAGTATAAAGGGAACAGATACGCAGTATTTT.

This clonotype appeared a few times. The chain employs TRBV7-9 and TRBJ1-2, with D perhaps TRBD1 (5 bases). V lost 3 bases and J 6 bases, leaving 8 bases between the germline ends. The CDR3 runs to 12 residues. Germline V gives CDR1 SEHNR, CDR2 FQNEAQ (reference sequence). CDR3 loop: CASSFGTDGYTF. The CDR3 nucleotides are TGTGCCAGCAGCTTCGGGACGGATGGCTACACCTTC.

This clonotype has ten or more counts. This sequence joins TRBV12-3 or TRBV12-4 and TRBJ2-4; D ambiguous. There are 13 residues in the CDR3. Trimming cost V 0 bases and J 6 bases, with 6 bases left between them. As DNA, the CDR3 is TGTGCCAGCAGTTTAGCGGTTGGAAACATTCAGTACTTC. Encoded protein: CASSLAVGNIQYF.

This clonotype came up many times. The chain recombines TRBV20-1 with TRBJ2-5, with a weak D call TRBD1 (6 bases). The CDR3 totals 14 residues. Germline V gene data show CDR1 as DFQATT and CDR2 as SNEGSKA (reference sequence). With 2 bases removed from V and 1 base from J, the gap between germline ends came to 11 bases. The CDR3 region is CSARSGAPQETQYF. CDR3 bases: TGCAGTGCTAGATCAGGGGCCCCCCAAGAGACCCAGTACTTC.

The gene calls are TRBV20-1 and TRBJ1-1; TRBD1 is a possible D gene (6 bases). V lost 3 bases and J 5 bases, leaving 19 bases between the germline ends. Germline V CDR1 and CDR2: DFQATT, SNEGSKA (reference sequence). This CDR3 is 15 amino acids long. The CDR3 sequence: CSASPGGRWATEAFF. Written as DNA, the CDR3 is TGCAGTGCTAGCCCTGGGGGCAGGTGGGCTACTGAAGCTTTCTTT.

Many counts were recorded for this clonotype. The chain joins TRBV27 to TRBJ2-5, with 7 bases fitting TRBD1. Trimming at V came to 1 base and at J to 5 bases, leaving 4 bases not matched to a gene. The CDR3 extends over 14 amino acids. The germline CDR1 and CDR2 sequences are MNHEY and SMNVEV (reference sequence). The CDR3 sequence: CASSLWLGQETQYF. DNA of the CDR3: TGTGCCAGCAGTTTATGGTTGGGACAGGAGACCCAGTACTTC.

This clonotype has a count of ten or more. This sequence joins TRBV4-1 and TRBJ2-2; 11 nucleotides agree with TRBD1. The CDR3 extends over 17 amino acids. V shed 4 bases, J shed 4 bases, and the junction held 8 bases outside the gene matches. The germline V gene encodes CDR1 MGHRA and CDR2 YSYEKL. The chain's CDR3 is CASSRYPGQGGTGELFF. Written as DNA, the CDR3 is TGCGCCAGCAGCCGCTACCCGGGACAGGGGGGCACCGGGGAGCTGTTTTTT.

The rearrangement links TRBV5-1 to TRBJ2-3; D perhaps matches TRBD1 (6 bases). Per germline, CDR1 SGHRS and CDR2 YFSETQ. Trimming took 5 bases from V and 5 from J, leaving 15 bases between them. This CDR3 is built from 14 residues. The DNA for the CDR3 is TGCGCCAGCAGTATAGGGGGTTCGAAAGATACGCAGTATTTT. Its translation: CASSIGGSKDTQYF. Combining the CDR3 with reference TRBV5-1 and TRBJ2-3 gives the whole variable domain KAGVTQTPRYLIKTRGQQVTLSCSPISGHRSVSWYQQTPGQGLQFLFEYFSETQRNKGNFPGRFSGRQFSNSRSEMNVSTLELGDSALYLCASSIGGSKDTQYFGPGTRLTVL.

The sample holds a few counts of this clonotype. This chain connects TRBV5-4 to TRBJ2-1, with D uncertain. This CDR3 spans 16 amino acids. The germline V and J ends were trimmed by 0 bases and 0 bases, with 10 bases remaining between them. Germline-derived CDR1 and CDR2 are SGHNT and YYREEE (reference sequence). The CDR3 sequence is CASSLVGRSSYNEQFF. CDR3 DNA sequence: TGTGCCAGCAGCTTGGTGGGCCGGAGCTCCTACAATGAGCAGTTCTTC.

This clonotype was counted a few times. This sequence joins TRBV13 and TRBJ1-1; 9 nucleotides agree with TRBD1. This CDR3 has 14 amino acids. Germline CDR1 is PRHDT and CDR2 is FYEKMQ (reference sequence). The ends lost 4 bases at V and 5 bases at J; junction bases unmatched: 5. For the CDR3, the DNA is TGTGCCAGCAGCTCGACAGGGGGGAGTACTGAAGCTTTCTTT. It specifies CASSSTGGSTEAFF.

This clonotype has just a few counts. V is TRBV12-3 or TRBV12-4 and J is TRBJ2-7; D is unresolved. This CDR3 is built from 14 residues. Between the trimmed V and J ends, which lost 1 base and 1 base, there was a span of 8 bases. This chain's CDR3 is CASSLGVGSYEQYV. CDR3 DNA: TGTGCCAGCAGTTTAGGGGTTGGTTCCTACGAGCAGTACGTC.

This clonotype was seen at least ten times. The CDR3 nucleotides read TGTGCCACCAGTGATTTGTCGTTGGGCAGCACAGATACGCAGTATTTT. Translation: CATSDLSLGSTDTQYF. The gene calls are TRBV24-1 and TRBJ2-3; no clear D gene. The V end was cut by 0 bases, the J end by 0 bases, with 9 bases between. CDR3 length equals 16 residues. CDR1 is KGHDR and CDR2 is SFDVKD in the germline V gene.

There are many counts of this clonotype. The chain couples TRBV5-4 to TRBJ2-3; a weak D match, TRBD2 (5 bases). V gave up 2 bases and J gave up 2 bases, with 9 bases separating them. The CDR3 runs 14 residues. Germline lookup yields CDR1 SGHNT and CDR2 YYREEE (reference sequence). Here the CDR3 reads CASSFASHTDTQYF. CDR3 nucleotide sequence: TGTGCCAGCAGCTTCGCTAGCCACACAGATACGCAGTATTTT.

The chain uses TRBV18 and TRBJ1-2; no definite D call. This CDR3 region has 14 residues. V was trimmed by 1 base and J by 8 bases, leaving 14 bases between them. Germline CDR1 and CDR2: KGHSH and LQKENI. The DNA for the CDR3 is TGTGCCAGCTCACCACTTTCTGAGCTTGACGGCTACACCTTC. Translating it yields CASSPLSELDGYTF. Looking up the rest from reference TRBV18 and TRBJ1-2 gives the full variable domain: NAGVMQNPRHLVRRRGQEARLRCSPMKGHSHVYWYRQLPEEGLKFMVYLQKENIIDESGMPKERFSAEFPKEGPSILRIQQVVRGDSAAYFCASSPLSELDGYTFGSGTRLTVV.

This clonotype was recorded many times. The gene calls are TRBV7-3 and TRBJ2-2; tentatively, D is TRBD1 (5 bases). The CDR3 loop spans 13 amino acids. The germline V gene has CDR1 SGHTA and CDR2 FQGTGA. Trimming removed 6 bases from V and 4 bases from J, with 9 bases in between. This CDR3 reads CASRQGATGELFF. As DNA, the CDR3 is TGTGCCAGCAGGCAAGGGGCCACCGGGGAGCTGTTTTTT.

The rearrangement links TRBV24-1 to TRBJ2-2, with D uncertain. The CDR3 length is 15 residues. Trimming removed 0 bases at V and 4 bases at J, with 8 bases between. Germline CDR1 KGHDR, CDR2 SFDVKD. For the CDR3, the DNA is TGTGCCACCAGTGATTTGGTAGGGTCCACCGGGGAGCTGTTTTTT. This gives the protein CATSDLVGSTGELFF.

This chain connects TRBV15 to TRBJ2-5; D is ambiguous. With 4 bases removed from V and 0 bases from J, the gap between germline ends came to 15 bases. CDR3 length equals 16 residues. CDR1 LNHNV and CDR2 YYDKDF come from the germline V gene (reference sequence). DNA for the CDR3: TGTGCCACCAGCACTGAGCGCGGAGCGTACCAAGAGACCCAGTACTTC. As protein: CATSTERGAYQETQYF.

The chain couples TRBV7-3 to TRBJ2-1; 10 nucleotides align to TRBD2. Germline CDR1 is SGHTA and CDR2 is FQGTGA. This CDR3 spans 14 amino acids. Losses at the gene ends were 4 bases for V and 4 bases for J; bases not matched to a gene: 1. Here the CDR3 DNA reads TGTGCCAGCAGCTCGACTAGCGGGTACAATGAGCAGTTCTTC. It encodes CASSSTSGYNEQFF.

This clonotype has just a few counts. The chain carries TRBV5-1 and TRBJ1-1, with unresolved D. Germline V gives CDR1 SGHRS, CDR2 YFSETQ. CDR3 length: 15 amino acids. V was cut by 4 bases and J by 0 bases, with 13 bases left in between. The CDR3 reads CASSVPGSMNTEAFF. The CDR3 DNA follows: TGCGCCAGCAGCGTCCCGGGCAGCATGAACACTGAAGCTTTCTTT.

The chain is built from TRBV3-1 and TRBJ2-4, with 8 bases identical to TRBD1. CDR3 length: 13 amino acids. With 5 bases clipped from V and 9 bases from J, the junction kept 6 bases outside the gene matches. The germline V gene has CDR1 LGHDT and CDR2 YNNKEL (reference sequence). CDR3 protein: CASSWTGSVIQYF. In DNA form, the CDR3 reads TGTGCCAGCAGCTGGACAGGGTCGGTCATTCAGTACTTC.

V gene TRBV9 combines with J gene TRBJ2-5; the D gene is possibly TRBD2 (5 bases). Trimming took off 0 bases at V and 5 bases at J, with 14 bases between the two ends. Germline CDR1 SGDLS, CDR2 YYNGEE. The CDR3 consists of 15 residues. CDR3 loop: CASSVGSGWEETQYF. DNA of the CDR3: TGTGCCAGCAGCGTAGGATCCGGGTGGGAGGAGACCCAGTACTTC.

The chain is built from TRBV20-1 and TRBJ2-5, with D perhaps matching TRBD1 or TRBD2 (5 bases each). This CDR3 has 15 amino acids. Germline CDR1 is DFQATT and CDR2 is SNEGSKA (reference sequence). V shed 0 bases and J shed 4 bases, with 15 bases lying between them. CDR3 coding DNA: TGCAGTGCTAGAGACTCCGGGACCGCCCGAGAGACCCAGTACTTC. Translation gives CSARDSGTARETQYF.

V is TRBV5-1 and J is TRBJ1-5; 7 nucleotides match TRBD1. In germline, CDR1 is SGHRS, CDR2 YFSETQ. The trim removed 0 bases at V and 5 bases at J, leaving 5 bases unmatched. The CDR3 has 15 amino acids. DNA for the CDR3: TGCGCCAGCAGCTTGGGGGGACAGTTGGATCAGCCCCAGCATTTT. This gives the protein CASSLGGQLDQPQHF.

Here the CDR3 DNA reads TGTGCCAGCAGTGGGTTGGCGGGGAGGAGCTCCTATAATTCACCCCTCCACTTT. It is translated as CASSGLAGRSSYNSPLHF. The chain uses TRBV2 and TRBJ1-6; D not resolved. This CDR3 has 18 residues. CDR1 SNHLY and CDR2 FYNNEI come from the germline V gene. The ends were cut back, 4 bases at V and 0 bases at J, with 16 bases in the middle.